This T cell receptor (beta chain) was captured in a study of blood T cell repertoires in COVID-19. Study details: Sources were T cells, B-cell-depleted T cells, or PBMCs; the material itself was cDNA or gDNA.

V lost 6 bases and J 4 bases, leaving 8 bases between the germline ends. This CDR3 is 12 amino acids long. Per the germline V gene, CDR1 is SGHNT and CDR2 is YENEEA. In the authors' workflow: Reference gene primer amplification gave estimated nucleated cell counts. Sequencing was performed with immunoSEQ multiplex PCR; in TCRdb, only in-frame clones are kept and a portion is missing. V, J and clone size are those of that table, while D and trimming were read from the DNA. The table records roughly 340,000 clones, around nine tenths of them present only once. The chain links TRBV11-3 to TRBJ2-3; possible D gene TRBD2, 5 bases. The source is a woman aged 18-29 years who had recovered from COVID-19. Sequences were obtained from peripheral blood. The CDR3 sequence is CASRLGADTQYF. The CDR3 DNA follows: TGTGCCAGCAGACTCGGGGCAGATACGCAGTATTTT. The variable domain in full, completed from reference TRBV11-3 and TRBJ2-3, reads EAGVVQSPRYKIIEKKQPVAFWCNPISGHNTLYWYLQNLGQGPELLIRYENEEAVDDSQLPKDRFSAERLKGVDSTLKIQPAELGDSAVYLCASRLGADTQYFGPGTRLTVL.